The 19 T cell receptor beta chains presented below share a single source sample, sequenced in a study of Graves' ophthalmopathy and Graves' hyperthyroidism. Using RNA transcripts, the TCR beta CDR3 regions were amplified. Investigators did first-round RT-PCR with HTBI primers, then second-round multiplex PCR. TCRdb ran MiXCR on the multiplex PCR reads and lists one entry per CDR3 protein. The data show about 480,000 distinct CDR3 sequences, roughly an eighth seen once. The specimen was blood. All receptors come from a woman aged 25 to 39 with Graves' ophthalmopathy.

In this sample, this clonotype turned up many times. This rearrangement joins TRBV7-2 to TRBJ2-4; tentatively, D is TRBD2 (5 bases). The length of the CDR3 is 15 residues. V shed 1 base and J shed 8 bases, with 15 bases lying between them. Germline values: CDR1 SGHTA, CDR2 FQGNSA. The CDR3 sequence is CASSLDVIRRDIQYF. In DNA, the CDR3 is TGTGCCAGCAGCTTAGATGTAATCCGGCGGGACATTCAGTACTTC. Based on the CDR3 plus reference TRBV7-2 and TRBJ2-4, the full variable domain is GAGVSQSPSNKVTEKGKDVELRCDPISGHTALYWYRQSLGQGLEFLIYFQGNSAPDKSGLPSDRFSAERTGGSVSTLTIQRTQQEDSAVYLCASSLDVIRRDIQYFGAGTRLSVL.

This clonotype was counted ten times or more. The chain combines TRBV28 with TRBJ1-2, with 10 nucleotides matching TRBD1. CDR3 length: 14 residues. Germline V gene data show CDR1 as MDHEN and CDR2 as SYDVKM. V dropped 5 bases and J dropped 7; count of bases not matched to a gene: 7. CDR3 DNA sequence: TGTGCCAGCAGTACCGGGACAGGGGTCCGTGGCTACACCTTC. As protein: CASSTGTGVRGYTF.

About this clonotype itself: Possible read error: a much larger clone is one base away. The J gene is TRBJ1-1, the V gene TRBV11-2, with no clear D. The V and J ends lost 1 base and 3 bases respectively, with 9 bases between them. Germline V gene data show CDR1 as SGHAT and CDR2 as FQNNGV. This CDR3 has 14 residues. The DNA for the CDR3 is TGTGCCAGCAGCTTAGGCCTTGGGGACACTGAAGCTTTCTTT. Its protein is CASSLGLGDTEAFF.

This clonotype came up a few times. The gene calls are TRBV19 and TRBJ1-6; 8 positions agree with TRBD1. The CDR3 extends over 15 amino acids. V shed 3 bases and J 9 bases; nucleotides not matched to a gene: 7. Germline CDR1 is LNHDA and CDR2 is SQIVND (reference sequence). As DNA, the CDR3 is TGTGCCAGTAGTATCCCCTACGACAGGGGTTCACCCCTCCACTTT. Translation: CASSIPYDRGSPLHF.

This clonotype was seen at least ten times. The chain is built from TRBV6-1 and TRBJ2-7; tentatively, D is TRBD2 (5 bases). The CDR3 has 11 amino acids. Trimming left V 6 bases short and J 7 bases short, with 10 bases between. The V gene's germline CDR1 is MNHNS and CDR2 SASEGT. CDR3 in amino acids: CASRREEEQYF. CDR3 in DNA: TGTGCCAGCAGGAGGGAAGAGGAGCAGTACTTC.

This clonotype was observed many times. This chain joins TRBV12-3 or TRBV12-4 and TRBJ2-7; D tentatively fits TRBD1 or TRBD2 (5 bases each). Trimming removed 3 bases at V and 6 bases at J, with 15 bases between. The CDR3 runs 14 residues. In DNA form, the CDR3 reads TGTGCCAGCAGTTTTTATGGGGGTATTAGCGAGCAGTACTTC. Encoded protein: CASSFYGGISEQYF.

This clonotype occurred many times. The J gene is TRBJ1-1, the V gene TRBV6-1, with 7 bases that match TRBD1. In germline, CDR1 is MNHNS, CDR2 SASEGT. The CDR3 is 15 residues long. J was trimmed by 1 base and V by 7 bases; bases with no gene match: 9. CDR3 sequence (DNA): TGTGCCAGCAACCCGGGACAGACTAAGAACACTGAAGCTTTCTTT. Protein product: CASNPGQTKNTEAFF.

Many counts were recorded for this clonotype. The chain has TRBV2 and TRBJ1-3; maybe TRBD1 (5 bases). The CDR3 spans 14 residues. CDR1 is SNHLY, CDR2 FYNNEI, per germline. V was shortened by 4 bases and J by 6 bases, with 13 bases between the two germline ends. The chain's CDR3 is CASSVYRSQNTIYF. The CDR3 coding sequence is TGTGCCAGCAGTGTCTACAGGTCTCAAAACACCATATATTTT.

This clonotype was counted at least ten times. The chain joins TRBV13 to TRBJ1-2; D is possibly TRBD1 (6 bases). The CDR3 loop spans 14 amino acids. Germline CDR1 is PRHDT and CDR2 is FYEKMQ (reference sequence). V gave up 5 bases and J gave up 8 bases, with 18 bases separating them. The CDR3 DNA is TGTGCCAGCAGCCAGAGGGGGGGGCTGGACGGCTACACCTTC. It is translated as CASSQRGGLDGYTF.

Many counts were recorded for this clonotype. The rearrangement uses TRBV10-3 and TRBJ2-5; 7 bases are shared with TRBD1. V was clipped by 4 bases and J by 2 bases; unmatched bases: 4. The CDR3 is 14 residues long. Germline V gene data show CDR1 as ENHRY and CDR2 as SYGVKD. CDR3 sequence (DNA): TGTGCCATCAGTGGGACAGGTGTACAAGAGACCCAGTACTTC. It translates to CAISGTGVQETQYF.

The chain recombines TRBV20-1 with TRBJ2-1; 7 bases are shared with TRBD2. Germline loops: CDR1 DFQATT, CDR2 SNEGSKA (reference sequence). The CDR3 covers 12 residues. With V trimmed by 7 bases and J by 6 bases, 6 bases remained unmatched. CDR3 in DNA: TGCAGTGGGGAGGGGACCCTCAATGAGCAGTTCTTC. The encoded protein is CSGEGTLNEQFF.

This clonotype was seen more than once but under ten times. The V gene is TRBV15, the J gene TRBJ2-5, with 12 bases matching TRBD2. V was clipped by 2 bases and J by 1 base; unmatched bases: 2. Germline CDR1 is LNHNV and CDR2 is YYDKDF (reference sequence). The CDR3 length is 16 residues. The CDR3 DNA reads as TGTGCCACCAGCAGATCTAGCGGGGGGGTCCAAGAGACCCAGTACTTC. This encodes CATSRSSGGVQETQYF.

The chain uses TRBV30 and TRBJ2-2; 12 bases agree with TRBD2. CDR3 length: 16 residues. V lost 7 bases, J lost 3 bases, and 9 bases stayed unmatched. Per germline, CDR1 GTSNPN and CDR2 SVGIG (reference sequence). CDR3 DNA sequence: TGTGCCTTCCATACTAGCGGGGGGATCCACACCGGGGAGCTGTTTTTT. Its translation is CAFHTSGGIHTGELFF.

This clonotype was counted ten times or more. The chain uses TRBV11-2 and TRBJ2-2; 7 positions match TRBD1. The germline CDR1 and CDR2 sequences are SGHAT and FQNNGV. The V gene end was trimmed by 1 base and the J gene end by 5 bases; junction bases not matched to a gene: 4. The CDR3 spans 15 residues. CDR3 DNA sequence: TGTGCCAGCAGCTTAGTAGGGGGCTGGACCGGGGAGCTGTTTTTT. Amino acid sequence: CASSLVGGWTGELFF. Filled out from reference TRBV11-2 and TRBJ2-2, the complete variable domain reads EAGVAQSPRYKIIEKRQSVAFWCNPISGHATLYWYQQILGQGPKLLIQFQNNGVVDDSQLPKDRFSAERLKGVDSTLKIQPAKLEDSAVYLCASSLVGGWTGELFFGEGSRLTVL.

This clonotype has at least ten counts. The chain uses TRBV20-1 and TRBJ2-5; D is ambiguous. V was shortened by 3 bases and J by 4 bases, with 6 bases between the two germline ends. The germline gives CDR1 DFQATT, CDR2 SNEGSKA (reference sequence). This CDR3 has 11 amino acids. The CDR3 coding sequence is TGCAGTGCTAGTAAGGGAGAGACCCAGTACTTC. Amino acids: CSASKGETQYF.

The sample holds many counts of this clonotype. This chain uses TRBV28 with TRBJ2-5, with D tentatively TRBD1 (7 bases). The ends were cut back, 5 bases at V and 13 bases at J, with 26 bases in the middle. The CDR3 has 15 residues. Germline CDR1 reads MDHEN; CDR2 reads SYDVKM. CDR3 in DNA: TGTGCCAGCAGTCCAGGGGGGCGGGATGGATCCCGCCGGTACTTC. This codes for CASSPGGRDGSRRYF.

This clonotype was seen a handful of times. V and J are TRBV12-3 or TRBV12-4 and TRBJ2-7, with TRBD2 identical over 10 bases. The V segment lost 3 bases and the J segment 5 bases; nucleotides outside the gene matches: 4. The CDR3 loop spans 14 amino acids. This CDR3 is CASSFTSGANEQYF. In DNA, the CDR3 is TGTGCCAGCAGTTTCACTAGCGGGGCAAACGAGCAGTACTTC.

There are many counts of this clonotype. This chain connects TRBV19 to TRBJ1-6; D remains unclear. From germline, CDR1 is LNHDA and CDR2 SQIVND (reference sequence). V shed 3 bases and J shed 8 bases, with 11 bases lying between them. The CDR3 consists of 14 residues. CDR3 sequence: CASSILGDDSPLHF. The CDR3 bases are TGTGCCAGTAGTATCCTCGGAGACGATTCACCCCTCCACTTT.

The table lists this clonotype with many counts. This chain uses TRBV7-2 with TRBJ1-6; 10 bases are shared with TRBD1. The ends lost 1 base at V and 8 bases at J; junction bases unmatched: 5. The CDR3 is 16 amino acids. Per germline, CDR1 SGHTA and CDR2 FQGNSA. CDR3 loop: CASSLDVGTGDSPLHF. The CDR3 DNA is TGTGCCAGCAGCTTAGATGTCGGGACAGGGGATTCACCCCTCCACTTT. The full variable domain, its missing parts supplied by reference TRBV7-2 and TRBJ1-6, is GAGVSQSPSNKVTEKGKDVELRCDPISGHTALYWYRQSLGQGLEFLIYFQGNSAPDKSGLPSDRFSAERTGGSVSTLTIQRTQQEDSAVYLCASSLDVGTGDSPLHFGNGTRLTVT.